A single sample gave rise to the 9 T cell receptor beta chains below, sequenced in a study of glioma-infiltrating T cells. Using RNA template, CDR3s of TCR alpha and beta were amplified with iRepertoire arm-PCR. Using its own MiXCR run on the multiplex PCR reads, TCRdb lists one record per CDR3 protein. The sample has approximately 120,000 distinct CDR3 sequences; 20% to 25% are singletons. Sequenced sample: glioma tissue, nonneoplastic brain tissue, or PBMCs (not recorded which). The receptors stem from a human donor with low-grade glioma or glioblastoma, undergoing nonglioma brain surgery, or in good health (not recorded which).

This clonotype was observed at least ten times. The junction departs from the called germline gene at one end, perhaps through a read error. This chain connects TRBV6-1 to TRBJ2-7; TRBD2 is a possible D gene (5 bases). Germline-derived CDR1 and CDR2 are MNHNS and SASEGT. The CDR3 is 12 residues long. The CDR3 coding sequence is TGTGCCAGCAGAGGATCCGGTGGCCCGAGGGACTTC. It encodes CASRGSGGPRDF.

This clonotype was seen only a few times. CDR3 loop: CSVERYEQYF. The CDR3 bases are TGCAGCGTTGAAAGATACGAGCAGTACTTC. The rearrangement joins TRBV29-1 to TRBJ2-7; no clear D gene. The CDR3 is 10 amino acids. Germline assignment: CDR1 SQVTM and CDR2 ANQGSEA. The V and J ends lost 2 bases and 4 bases respectively, with 3 bases between them.

For this clonotype: Possible read error: a much larger clone is one base away. This chain uses TRBV4-2 with TRBJ2-1; no clear D. V shed 0 bases and J shed 0 bases, with 6 bases lying between them. Per the germline V gene, CDR1 is LGHNA and CDR2 is YNFKEQ. The CDR3 length is 15 residues. CDR3 residues: CASSQDLPSYNEQFF. The CDR3 DNA reads as TGTGCCAGCAGCCAAGACCTACCCTCCTACAATGAGCAGTTCTTC.

Comment on this clonotype: An end of the junction does not agree with germline; a read error may underlie this. The CDR3 sequence: CASTGLAGGYEKFF. In DNA form, the CDR3 reads TGTGCCAGCACCGGACTAGCGGGAGGGTATGAGAAGTTCTTC. The genes are TRBV12-3 or TRBV12-4 and TRBJ2-1; 15 bases fit TRBD2. The CDR3 has 14 amino acids.

In this sample, this clonotype turned up many times. Here the CDR3 DNA reads TGCAGTGCTAGGGCCCAACGGACAGATACGCAGTATTTT. It translates to CSARAQRTDTQYF. The J gene is TRBJ2-3, the V gene TRBV20-1; D not certain. The CDR3 loop spans 13 amino acids. V lost 3 bases to trimming and J lost 3 bases, with 10 bases between them. CDR1 is DFQATT and CDR2 is SNEGSKA in the germline V gene (reference sequence).

This clonotype was seen many times. The V gene is TRBV5-1, the J gene TRBJ2-3, with 8 bases matching TRBD2. This CDR3 has 15 residues. Germline assignment: CDR1 SGHRS and CDR2 YFSETQ. Germline trimming cut 3 bases from V and 5 bases from J; bases unmatched to any gene: 8. Here the CDR3 reads CASSSGTSMIDTQYF. In DNA form, the CDR3 reads TGCGCCAGCAGCTCCGGGACTAGTATGATAGATACGCAGTATTTT.

The chain has TRBV6-6 and TRBJ2-3, with 9 bases fitting TRBD1. Per the germline V gene, CDR1 is MNHNY and CDR2 is SVGAGI (reference sequence). V shed 2 bases, J shed 0 bases, and the junction held 6 bases outside the gene matches. This CDR3 is built from 17 residues. The CDR3: CASSYRSGTGSTDTQYF. DNA for the CDR3: TGTGCCAGCAGTTACCGCTCCGGGACAGGGAGCACAGATACGCAGTATTTT.

This clonotype has ten or more counts. The chain recombines TRBV20-1 with TRBJ1-6; 8 bases are shared with TRBD1. The CDR3 spans 16 residues. Per germline, CDR1 DFQATT and CDR2 SNEGSKA (reference sequence). V lost 3 bases and J lost 0; bases outside the gene matches: 4. In DNA, the CDR3 is TGCAGTGCTAGGGACAGGGATAGCTCCTATAATTCACCCCTCCACTTT. This translates into CSARDRDSSYNSPLHF.

The chain uses TRBV29-1 and TRBJ2-2; D could derive from TRBD1 or TRBD2 (7 bases each). Germline CDR1 SQVTM, CDR2 ANQGSEA. V lost 4 bases and J lost 2, with 11 bases in between. The CDR3 has 14 amino acids. The chain's CDR3 is CSVVRGGNTGELFF. In DNA, the CDR3 is TGCAGCGTTGTCAGGGGGGGAAACACCGGGGAGCTGTTTTTT.